The 21 T cell receptor beta chains reported below all come from one sample, sequenced in a study of OX40 agonist ivuxolimab in advanced cancers. Preparation of the library involved the immunoSEQ multiplex PCR assay. TCRdb provides this immuneACCESS table in a form limited to in-frame rearrangements. Some clones are lacking; in checked studies, under half of them reflect an unresolved V gene, and why the rest are absent is not known. This sample has roughly 90,000 clones in its table, and under 95% of those were observed once. 0.25% to 0.35% of the sample is taken by the ten largest. This specimen consisted of CD4+ or CD8+ T cells sorted from blood, obtained in a trial of the OX40 agonist ivuxolimab. All receptors come from an adult with an advanced solid tumor such as melanoma, head and neck, liver or kidney cancer.

As regards this clone: Other nucleotide sequences in the sample specify the same CDR3. The chain couples TRBV18 to TRBJ2-5; 7 bases fit TRBD2. This CDR3 has 13 residues. V shed 3 bases, J shed 2 bases, and the junction held 0 bases outside the gene matches. Germline CDR1 is KGHSH and CDR2 is LQKENI. This CDR3 reads CASSPGLQETQYF. The DNA of the CDR3 is TGTGCCAGCTCACCGGGACTACAAGAGACCCAGTACTTC.

The gene calls are TRBV7-2 and TRBJ1-2; 7 nucleotides align to TRBD1. Per germline, CDR1 SGHTA and CDR2 FQGNSA. V was clipped by 0 bases and J by 1 base; unmatched bases: 11. The CDR3 is made up of 18 amino acids. For the CDR3, the DNA is TGTGCCAGCAGCTTAGCGGGGACTCCGGGACAGATTAACTATGGCTACACCTTC. It encodes CASSLAGTPGQINYGYTF.

The chain links TRBV6-5 to TRBJ2-5; tentative D call: TRBD2 (7 bases). This CDR3 has 15 residues. Germline V lookup: CDR1 MNHEY, CDR2 SVGAGI. V gave up 4 bases and J gave up 1 base, with 13 bases separating them. CDR3 DNA: TGTGCCAGCAGTTGGGGGGGCCGGAGCCAAGAGACCCAGTACTTC. It codes for CASSWGGRSQETQYF.

The rearrangement links TRBV7-2 to TRBJ1-5, with 8 bases lining up with TRBD1. V lost 4 bases, J lost 0 bases, and 8 bases stayed unmatched. The V gene's germline CDR1 is SGHTA and CDR2 FQGNSA. This CDR3 region has 17 residues. CDR3 amino acids: CASSSTGGGYSNQPQHF. CDR3 DNA: TGTGCCAGCAGCTCTACAGGGGGAGGCTATAGCAATCAGCCCCAGCATTTT.

The rearrangement uses TRBV14 and TRBJ2-4; 7 bases are shared with TRBD2. Per the germline V gene, CDR1 is SGHDN and CDR2 is FVKESK. V gave up 5 bases and J gave up 9 bases; unmatched junction bases: 4. The length of the CDR3 is 12 residues. CDR3 residues: CASSIGGGIQYF. The DNA of the CDR3 is TGTGCCAGCAGCATCGGCGGGGGCATTCAGTACTTC.

In nucleotides, the CDR3 is TGTGCCAGCAGTCCCACCACCGCGGTATATGATACGCAGTATTTT. Amino acid sequence: CASSPTTAVYDTQYF. The chain employs TRBV28 and TRBJ2-3; no reliable D call. There are 15 residues in the CDR3. Germline V gives CDR1 MDHEN, CDR2 SYDVKM. V gave up 5 bases and J gave up 6 bases, with 18 bases separating them.

CDR3: CASSLDFYEQYF. The CDR3 region has the DNA TGTGCCAGCAGTTTGGACTTCTACGAGCAGTACTTC. The chain links TRBV2 to TRBJ2-7; a possible D gene is TRBD2 (5 bases). There are 12 residues in the CDR3. Trimming removed 5 bases at V and 3 bases at J, with 8 bases between. The germline gives CDR1 SNHLY, CDR2 FYNNEI.

The chain links TRBV7-2 to TRBJ2-1; D remains ambiguous. The germline V and J ends were trimmed by 4 bases and 9 bases, with 16 bases remaining between them. The V gene's germline CDR1 is SGHTA and CDR2 FQGNSA. There are 14 residues in the CDR3. DNA of the CDR3: TGTGCCAGCAGCTATCCCCATACAAGGCTTGAGCAGTTCTTC. It yields the protein CASSYPHTRLEQFF.

The chain recombines TRBV2 with TRBJ2-3; 11 positions agree with TRBD2. Germline V gene lookup returns CDR1 SNHLY and CDR2 FYNNEI. The CDR3 contains 15 residues. The J segment lost 3 bases and the V segment lost 5 bases, leaving 4 bases of the junction unmatched. CDR3 sequence reads: CASSTSGSGTDTQYF. CDR3 sequence (DNA): TGTGCCAGCAGTACTAGCGGGAGCGGAACAGATACGCAGTATTTT.

The chain couples TRBV4-3 to TRBJ1-4; D is undetermined. This CDR3 has 18 amino acids. Germline lookup yields CDR1 LGHNA and CDR2 YSLEER. Between the trimmed V and J ends, which lost 3 bases and 0 bases, there was a span of 17 bases. The CDR3 DNA reads TGCGCCAGCAGCCAGACCGCAGTGACTAGTTCAACTAATGAAAAACTGTTTTTT. This codes for CASSQTAVTSSTNEKLFF.

The rearrangement joins TRBV6-1 to TRBJ2-3, with D possibly TRBD2 on 7 matching bases. Germline CDR1 is MNHNS and CDR2 is SASEGT. V lost 11 bases and J 5 bases, leaving 20 bases between the germline ends. This CDR3 has 14 residues. The CDR3 nucleotides are TGTGCCGTCCGGGGGGTAGGGGGTCAAGATACGCAGTATTTT. Its protein is CAVRGVGGQDTQYF.

The chain couples TRBV4-3 to TRBJ2-1; D could derive from TRBD1 or TRBD2 (7 bases each). Germline values: CDR1 LGHNA, CDR2 YSLEER. CDR3 length: 17 residues. V was trimmed by 2 bases and J by 7 bases, leaving 21 bases between them. The CDR3 sequence is CASSQLTGPLGGNEQFF. CDR3 nucleotide sequence: TGCGCCAGCAGCCAATTGACAGGGCCACTCGGGGGGAATGAGCAGTTCTTC.

This clone was recorded once. The chain employs TRBV6-5 and TRBJ1-6; 7 positions agree with TRBD1. Germline trimming cut 6 bases from V and 6 bases from J; bases unmatched to any gene: 8. CDR1 is MNHEY, CDR2 SVGAGI, per germline. The CDR3 totals 15 residues. CDR3 bases: TGTGCCAGCAGCCGACACGGGACAGTTAATTCACCCCTCCACTTT. Its translation: CASSRHGTVNSPLHF.

This clone has just one count. This sequence joins TRBV7-8 and TRBJ2-1, with 12 bases that match TRBD2. The CDR3 contains 16 residues. The germline CDR1 and CDR2 sequences are SGHVS and FQNEAQ. J lost 8 bases, V lost 1 base, and 6 bases had no gene match. As DNA, the CDR3 is TGTGCCAGCAGCTTAGGCCGGCTAGCGGGAGGGCATGAGCAGTTCTTC. As protein: CASSLGRLAGGHEQFF.

The chain has TRBV16 and TRBJ2-7; no firm D call. Per the germline V gene, CDR1 is KGHSY and CDR2 is FQNENV. This CDR3 region has 12 residues. Trimming left V 1 base short and J 2 bases short, with 3 bases between. CDR3 sequence (DNA): TGTGCCAGCAGCCAATTCACCTACGAGCAGTACTTC. This gives the protein CASSQFTYEQYF.

The genes are TRBV5-1 and TRBJ2-3; the D gene is possibly TRBD2 (6 bases). CDR1 is SGHRS and CDR2 is YFSETQ in the germline V gene. The V and J ends lost 5 bases and 2 bases respectively, with 15 bases between them. The CDR3 is 15 amino acids. The CDR3 reads CASSNRRGATDTQYF. DNA for the CDR3: TGCGCCAGCAGTAATCGGAGGGGTGCCACAGATACGCAGTATTTT. Together with reference TRBV5-1 and TRBJ2-3, the CDR3 gives the full variable domain: KAGVTQTPRYLIKTRGQQVTLSCSPISGHRSVSWYQQTPGQGLQFLFEYFSETQRNKGNFPGRFSGRQFSNSRSEMNVSTLELGDSALYLCASSNRRGATDTQYFGPGTRLTVL.

This chain uses TRBV16 with TRBJ1-5, with D hard to call. Germline V gives CDR1 KGHSY, CDR2 FQNENV. The CDR3 contains 17 residues. V shed 0 bases and J shed 2 bases, with 14 bases lying between them. As DNA, the CDR3 is TGTGCCAGCAGCCAATCGAGGGTCTCCGGGGGCAATCAGCCCCAGCATTTT. It specifies CASSQSRVSGGNQPQHF.

The chain joins TRBV7-2 to TRBJ2-2; 11 bases fit TRBD2. This CDR3 comprises 17 residues. Germline CDR1 reads SGHTA; CDR2 reads FQGNSA. Trimming at V came to 0 bases and at J to 6 bases, leaving 6 bases not matched to a gene. CDR3 DNA sequence: TGTGCCAGCAGCTTAGCGGGTAGCGGGAGGGCCTCCGGGGAGCTGTTTTTT. Amino acids: CASSLAGSGRASGELFF.

The chain links TRBV5-6 to TRBJ2-3, with 12 bases aligning to TRBD2. Trimming at V came to 4 bases and at J to 3 bases, leaving 12 bases not matched to a gene. The CDR3 is 18 residues long. The germline CDR1 and CDR2 sequences are SGHDT and YYEEEE. The CDR3 bases are TGTGCCAGCAGCCCTAGCGGGAGGGCTCTTATCGAAACAGATACGCAGTATTTT. Translating it yields CASSPSGRALIETDTQYF.

The genes are TRBV6-1 and TRBJ1-6, with TRBD1 identical over 10 bases. V shed 3 bases and J 7 bases; nucleotides not matched to a gene: 6. Germline assignment: CDR1 MNHNS and CDR2 SASEGT. This CDR3 comprises 16 residues. The CDR3 DNA reads as TGTGCCAGCAGTGACGCTGGGACAGGGGAAAATTCACCCCTCCACTTT. Translated: CASSDAGTGENSPLHF.

The chain links TRBV18 to TRBJ1-5, with 10 bases aligning to TRBD1. This CDR3 spans 17 amino acids. V shed 3 bases, J shed 2 bases, and the junction held 7 bases outside the gene matches. Per the germline V gene, CDR1 is KGHSH and CDR2 is LQKENI. The CDR3 spells CASSPPGTGDGNQPQHF. In DNA, the CDR3 is TGTGCCAGCTCACCCCCCGGGACAGGGGATGGCAATCAGCCCCAGCATTTT.